A single sample is the source of the 14 T cell receptor beta chains below, sequenced in a study of blood T cell repertoires in COVID-19. The protocol was immunoSEQ multiplex PCR, while the TCRdb copy is restricted to in-frame clones and leaves out a portion. Of 250,000 to 300,000 clones in the sample, approximately 93% were seen once. Sequenced input: peripheral blood. The receptors stem from a woman aged 25-40 years with COVID-19, enrolled during active disease.

The chain couples TRBV11-3 to TRBJ2-1; TRBD2 might be the D (6 bases). Per germline, CDR1 SGHNT and CDR2 YENEEA. The V end lost 5 bases, the J end lost 0 bases, and 11 bases lay between the germline ends. This CDR3 has 15 amino acids. CDR3 amino acids: CASSLGSSSYNEQFF. The CDR3 DNA follows: TGTGCCAGCAGCCTCGGGAGTAGCTCCTACAATGAGCAGTTCTTC.

The J gene is TRBJ1-2, the V gene TRBV20-1; D perhaps matches TRBD1 (5 bases). CDR3 length: 12 residues. The V end lost 4 bases, the J end lost 9 bases, and 15 bases lay between the germline ends. Germline lookup yields CDR1 DFQATT and CDR2 SNEGSKA (reference sequence). The DNA for the CDR3 is TGCAGTGCTACTGACAGATTCGATCGCTACACCTTC. As protein: CSATDRFDRYTF.

The V gene is TRBV5-4, the J gene TRBJ1-1; 11 bases agree with TRBD1. V shed 3 bases and J 5 bases; nucleotides not matched to a gene: 15. The CDR3 is made up of 18 amino acids. Germline CDR1 reads SGHNT; CDR2 reads YYREEE (reference sequence). The CDR3 protein is CASSSPNTDRGLGTEAFF. The DNA of the CDR3 is TGTGCCAGCAGCTCGCCTAACACGGACAGGGGGCTAGGGACTGAAGCTTTCTTT.

This chain connects TRBV28 to TRBJ1-2, with TRBD1 matching 10 bases. The CDR3 is 12 amino acids. The junction had 3 bases not matched to a gene; V was cut back by 6 bases and J by 8 bases. Germline CDR1 reads MDHEN; CDR2 reads SYDVKM. CDR3 sequence reads: CASRGQGWGYTF. The CDR3 coding sequence is TGTGCCAGCAGGGGACAGGGGTGGGGCTACACCTTC.

The V call is TRBV5-6, the J call TRBJ2-7, with D possibly TRBD2 on 5 matching bases. V was clipped by 4 bases and J by 4 bases, with 15 bases between them. The CDR3 sequence is 14 residues long. CDR1 is SGHDT, CDR2 YYEEEE, per germline. In DNA form, the CDR3 reads TGTGCCAGCAGCCCAGTCGGACTTCCGTACGAGCAGTACTTC. Translation gives CASSPVGLPYEQYF.

The rearrangement joins TRBV9 to TRBJ1-6; tentatively, D is TRBD1 (6 bases). Trimming stripped 4 bases from V and 7 bases from J, with 9 bases between. Looked up from germline, CDR1 is SGDLS and CDR2 is YYNGEE. The CDR3 covers 13 residues. CDR3 coding DNA: TGTGCCAGCAGCTCCCAGGGGAATTCACCCCTCCACTTT. Translated: CASSSQGNSPLHF.

The chain couples TRBV10-1 to TRBJ1-2, with TRBD1 as a possible D gene (5 bases). Looked up from germline, CDR1 is WNHNN and CDR2 is SYGVQD (reference sequence). CDR3 length: 15 amino acids. Between the trimmed V and J ends, which lost 3 bases and 7 bases, there was a span of 18 bases. CDR3 sequence: CASSDSGTLQGGYTF. The CDR3 DNA is TGCGCCAGCAGTGATTCGGGCACCCTGCAGGGTGGCTACACCTTC.

The chain couples TRBV7-2 to TRBJ2-7, with D maybe TRBD2 (5 bases). Per germline, CDR1 SGHTA and CDR2 FQGNSA. V was clipped by 1 base and J by 0 bases, with 7 bases between them. The CDR3 totals 14 residues. The CDR3 loop is CASSLERNSYEQYF. The CDR3 nucleotides read TGTGCCAGCAGCTTAGAGCGGAACTCCTACGAGCAGTACTTC.

The chain is built from TRBV4-1 and TRBJ2-3; 7 bases map to TRBD1. CDR1 and CDR2 (germline): MGHRA, YSYEKL. J was trimmed by 1 base and V by 4 bases; bases with no gene match: 23. The CDR3 is 21 amino acids. The CDR3 region is CASSRIPRQGRVPLRTDTQYF. CDR3 sequence (DNA): TGCGCCAGCAGCCGGATCCCACGACAGGGAAGGGTCCCTCTACGCACAGATACGCAGTATTTT.

V is TRBV29-1 and J is TRBJ1-3; 7 nucleotides agree with TRBD1. This CDR3 is built from 14 residues. J gave up 2 bases and V 6 bases, and 7 bases lay outside the gene matches. Germline values: CDR1 SQVTM, CDR2 ANQGSEA. As DNA, the CDR3 is TGCAGCGTGTTAATCGGGACAGCTGGAAACACCATATATTTT. Amino acids: CSVLIGTAGNTIYF.

The genes are TRBV5-4 and TRBJ1-1; possibly TRBD1 for D (5 bases). The CDR3 spans 13 residues. The V and J ends lost 2 bases and 4 bases respectively, with 9 bases between them. Per germline, CDR1 SGHNT and CDR2 YYREEE (reference sequence). CDR3 DNA sequence: TGTGCCAGCAGCTTCGGGGGAGGCACTGAAGCTTTCTTT. Amino acids: CASSFGGGTEAFF.

CDR3 in DNA: TGTGCCAGCAGTCTACCTTTATCAGGGGGCATGAACACTGAAGCTTTCTTT. Translated, it gives CASSLPLSGGMNTEAFF. The rearrangement joins TRBV28 to TRBJ1-1, with TRBD1 matching 8 bases. The length of the CDR3 is 17 residues. With V trimmed by 5 bases and J by 0 bases, 11 bases remained unmatched. CDR1 is MDHEN and CDR2 is SYDVKM in the germline V gene. Together with reference TRBV28 and TRBJ1-1, the CDR3 gives the full variable domain: DVKVTQSSRYLVKRTGEKVFLECVQDMDHENMFWYRQDPGLGLRLIYFSYDVKMKEKGDIPEGYSVSREKKERFSLILESASTNQTSMYLCASSLPLSGGMNTEAFFGQGTRLTVV.

The chain links TRBV6-5 to TRBJ1-2, with 9 bases fitting TRBD1. V was clipped by 6 bases and J by 2 bases; unmatched bases: 4. Germline assignment: CDR1 MNHEY and CDR2 SVGAGI. CDR3 length: 14 amino acids. The CDR3 loop reads CASSEDRGNYGYTF. In DNA form, the CDR3 reads TGTGCCAGCAGCGAGGACAGGGGAAACTATGGCTACACCTTC.

The rearrangement uses TRBV18 and TRBJ2-1; perhaps TRBD2 as D (6 bases). The V gene lost 3 bases and the J gene lost 6 bases, with 27 bases spanning the gap. The CDR3 has 19 amino acids. Per germline, CDR1 KGHSH and CDR2 LQKENI. The CDR3 nucleotides are TGTGCCAGCTCACCTGGCAGGTTGGCTAGCGATAGTGTTTCCAATGAGCAGTTCTTC. Translation: CASSPGRLASDSVSNEQFF.